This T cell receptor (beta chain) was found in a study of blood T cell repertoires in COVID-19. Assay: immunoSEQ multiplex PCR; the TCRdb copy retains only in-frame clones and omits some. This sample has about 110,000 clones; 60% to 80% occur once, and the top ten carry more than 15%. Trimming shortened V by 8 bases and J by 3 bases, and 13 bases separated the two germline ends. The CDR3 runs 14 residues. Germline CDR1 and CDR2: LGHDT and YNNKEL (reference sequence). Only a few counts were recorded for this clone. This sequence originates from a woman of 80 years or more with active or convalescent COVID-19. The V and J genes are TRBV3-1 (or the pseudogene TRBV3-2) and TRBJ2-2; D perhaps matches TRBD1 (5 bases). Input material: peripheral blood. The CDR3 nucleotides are TGTGCCAGCGGACGACAGTCTGACACCGGGGAGCTGTTTTTT. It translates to CASGRQSDTGELFF.